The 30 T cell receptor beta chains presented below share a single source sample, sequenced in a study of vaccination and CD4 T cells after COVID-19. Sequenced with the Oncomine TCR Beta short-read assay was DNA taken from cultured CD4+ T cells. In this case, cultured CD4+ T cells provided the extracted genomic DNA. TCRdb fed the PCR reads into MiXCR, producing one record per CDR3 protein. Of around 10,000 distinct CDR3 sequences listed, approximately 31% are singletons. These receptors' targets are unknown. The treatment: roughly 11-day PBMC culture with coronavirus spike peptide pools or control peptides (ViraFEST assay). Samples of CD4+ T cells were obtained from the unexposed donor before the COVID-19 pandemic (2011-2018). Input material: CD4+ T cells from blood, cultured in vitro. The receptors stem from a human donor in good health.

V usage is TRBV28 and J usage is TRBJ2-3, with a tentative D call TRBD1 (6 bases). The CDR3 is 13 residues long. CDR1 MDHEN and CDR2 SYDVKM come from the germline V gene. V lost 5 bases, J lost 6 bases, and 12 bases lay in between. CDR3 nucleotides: TGTGCCAGCAGTGGGGGCAGTTCCGATACGCAGTATTTT. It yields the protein CASSGGSSDTQYF.

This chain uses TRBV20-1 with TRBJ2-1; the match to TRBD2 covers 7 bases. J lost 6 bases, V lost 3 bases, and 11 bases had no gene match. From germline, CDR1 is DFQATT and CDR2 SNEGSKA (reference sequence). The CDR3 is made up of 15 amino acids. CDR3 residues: CSASGGRERLNEQFF. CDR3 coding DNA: TGCAGTGCTAGTGGGGGGAGGGAGAGGCTCAATGAGCAGTTCTTC.

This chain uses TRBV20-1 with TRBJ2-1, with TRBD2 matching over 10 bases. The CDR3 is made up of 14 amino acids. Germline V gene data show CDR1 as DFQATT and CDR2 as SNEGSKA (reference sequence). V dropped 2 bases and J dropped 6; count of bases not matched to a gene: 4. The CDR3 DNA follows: TGCAGTGCTAGAATAGCGGGAGGCCTCAATGAGCAGTTCTTC. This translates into CSARIAGGLNEQFF.

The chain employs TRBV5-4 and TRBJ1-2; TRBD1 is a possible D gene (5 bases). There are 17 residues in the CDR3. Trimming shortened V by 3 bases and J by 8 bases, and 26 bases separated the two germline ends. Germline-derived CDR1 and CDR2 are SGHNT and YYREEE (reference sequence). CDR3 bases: TGTGCCAGCAGCTCCCCGGGGGAGGGACTCCGGAGGTACGGCTACACCTTC. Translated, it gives CASSSPGEGLRRYGYTF.

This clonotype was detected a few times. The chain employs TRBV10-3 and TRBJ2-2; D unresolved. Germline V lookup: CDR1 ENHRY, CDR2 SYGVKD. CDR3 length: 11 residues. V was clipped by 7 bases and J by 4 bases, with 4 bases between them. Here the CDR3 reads CAITSTGELFF. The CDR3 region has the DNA TGTGCCATCACTTCCACCGGGGAGCTGTTTTTT.

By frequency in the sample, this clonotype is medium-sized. The CDR3 spells CSAPPMREGVRLENQPQHF. The CDR3 DNA follows: TGCAGTGCCCCCCCGATGCGCGAGGGTGTGAGGTTGGAAAATCAGCCCCAGCATTTT. This rearrangement joins TRBV20-1 to TRBJ1-5; D unclear. V dropped 6 bases and J dropped 4 bases, with 31 bases sitting between them. Germline assignment: CDR1 DFQATT and CDR2 SNEGSKA (reference sequence). This CDR3 has 19 amino acids.

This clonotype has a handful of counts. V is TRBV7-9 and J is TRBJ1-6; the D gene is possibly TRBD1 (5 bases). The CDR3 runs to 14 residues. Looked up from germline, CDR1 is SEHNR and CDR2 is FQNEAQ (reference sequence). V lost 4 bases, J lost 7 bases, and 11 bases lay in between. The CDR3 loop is CASSSGTANSPLHF. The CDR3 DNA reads TGTGCCAGCAGCTCCGGGACGGCAAATTCACCCCTCCACTTT.

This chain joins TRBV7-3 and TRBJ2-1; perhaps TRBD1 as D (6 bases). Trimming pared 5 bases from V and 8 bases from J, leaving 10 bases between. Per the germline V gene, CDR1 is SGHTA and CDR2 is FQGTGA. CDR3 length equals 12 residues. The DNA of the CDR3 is TGTGCCAGCAGCCTGACAGGAGATGAGCAGTTCTTC. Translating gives CASSLTGDEQFF.

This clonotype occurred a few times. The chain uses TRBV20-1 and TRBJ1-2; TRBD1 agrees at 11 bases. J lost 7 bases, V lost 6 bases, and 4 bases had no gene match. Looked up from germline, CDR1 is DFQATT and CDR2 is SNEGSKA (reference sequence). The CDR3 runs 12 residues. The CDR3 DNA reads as TGCAGTGCAAGGACAGGGGGCTTTGGCTACACCTTC. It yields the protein CSARTGGFGYTF.

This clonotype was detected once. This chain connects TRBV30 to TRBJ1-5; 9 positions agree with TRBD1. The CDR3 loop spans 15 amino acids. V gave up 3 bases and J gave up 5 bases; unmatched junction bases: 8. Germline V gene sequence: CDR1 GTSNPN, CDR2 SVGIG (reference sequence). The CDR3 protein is CAWRDGQGRHQPQHF. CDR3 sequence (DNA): TGTGCCTGGAGGGACGGACAGGGGCGACATCAGCCCCAGCATTTT.

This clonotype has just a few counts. The CDR3 DNA reads as TGTGCCAGCAGCGCAGACCTAGCGGGACCCGACACAGATACGCAGTATTTT. Encoded protein: CASSADLAGPDTDTQYF. The chain couples TRBV5-4 to TRBJ2-3; TRBD2 matches at 9 bases. The CDR3 runs 17 residues. Germline V CDR1 and CDR2: SGHNT, YYREEE (reference sequence). V dropped 4 bases and J dropped 2; count of bases not matched to a gene: 11.

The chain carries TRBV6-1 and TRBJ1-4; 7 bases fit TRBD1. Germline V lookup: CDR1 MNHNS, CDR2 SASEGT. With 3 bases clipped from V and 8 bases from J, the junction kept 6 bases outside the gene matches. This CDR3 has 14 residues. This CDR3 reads CASSDRAGGEKLFF. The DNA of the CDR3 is TGTGCCAGCAGTGATCGGGCAGGGGGGGAAAAACTGTTTTTT.

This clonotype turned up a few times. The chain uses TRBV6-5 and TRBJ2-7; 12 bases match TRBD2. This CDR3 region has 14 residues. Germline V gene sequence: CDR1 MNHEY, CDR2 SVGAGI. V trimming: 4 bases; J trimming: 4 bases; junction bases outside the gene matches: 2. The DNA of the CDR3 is TGTGCCAGCAGTTGGACTAGCGGGGCATACGAGCAGTACTTC. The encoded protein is CASSWTSGAYEQYF.

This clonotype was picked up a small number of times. The CDR3: CASSEGTTPSNTIYF. In DNA form, the CDR3 reads TGTGCCAGCAGTGAAGGGACGACGCCTTCAAACACCATATATTTT. The V gene is TRBV6-1, the J gene TRBJ1-3; D gene unclear. This CDR3 comprises 15 residues. Germline CDR1 is MNHNS and CDR2 is SASEGT. The V gene lost 1 base and the J gene lost 6 bases, with 13 bases spanning the gap.

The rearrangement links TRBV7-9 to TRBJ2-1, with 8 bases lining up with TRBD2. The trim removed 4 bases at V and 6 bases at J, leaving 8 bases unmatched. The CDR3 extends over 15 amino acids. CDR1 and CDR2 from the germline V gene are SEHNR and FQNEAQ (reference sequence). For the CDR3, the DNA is TGTGCCAGCAGCTCCCCGGGACTAGAGCTCAATGAGCAGTTCTTC. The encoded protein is CASSSPGLELNEQFF.

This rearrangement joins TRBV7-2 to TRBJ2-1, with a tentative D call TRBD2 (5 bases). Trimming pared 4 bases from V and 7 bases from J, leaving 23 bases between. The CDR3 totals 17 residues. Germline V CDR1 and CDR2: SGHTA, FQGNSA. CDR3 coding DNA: TGTGCCAGCAGCTCTTCCCTGCGCCCGGCGGGCGGGAATGAGCAGTTCTTC. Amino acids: CASSSSLRPAGGNEQFF.

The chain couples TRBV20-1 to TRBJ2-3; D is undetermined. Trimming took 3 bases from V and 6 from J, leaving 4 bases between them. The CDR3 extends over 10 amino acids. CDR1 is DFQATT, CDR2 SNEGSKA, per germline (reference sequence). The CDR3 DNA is TGCAGTGCTAGTGACGATACGCAGTATTTT. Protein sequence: CSASDDTQYF.

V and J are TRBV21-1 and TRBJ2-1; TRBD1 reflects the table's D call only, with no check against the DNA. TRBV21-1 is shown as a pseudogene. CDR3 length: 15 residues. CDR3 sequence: CASSKRDREYYEQFF. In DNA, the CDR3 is TGTGCCAGCAGCAAACGGGACAGGGAGTACTATGAGCAGTTCTTC.

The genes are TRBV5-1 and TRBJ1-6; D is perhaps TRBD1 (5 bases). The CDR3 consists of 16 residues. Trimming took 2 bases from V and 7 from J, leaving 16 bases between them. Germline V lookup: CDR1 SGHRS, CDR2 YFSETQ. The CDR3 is CASSLTPGGSNSPLHF. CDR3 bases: TGCGCCAGCAGCTTAACCCCCGGGGGTTCGAATTCACCCCTCCACTTT.

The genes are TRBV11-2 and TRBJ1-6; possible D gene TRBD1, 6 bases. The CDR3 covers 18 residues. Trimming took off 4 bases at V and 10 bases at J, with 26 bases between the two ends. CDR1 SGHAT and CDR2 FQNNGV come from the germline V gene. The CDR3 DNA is TGTGCCAGCAGCTCAATGGACAGAAGAACAAGATTCAGCTCACCCCTCCACTTT. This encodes CASSSMDRRTRFSSPLHF.

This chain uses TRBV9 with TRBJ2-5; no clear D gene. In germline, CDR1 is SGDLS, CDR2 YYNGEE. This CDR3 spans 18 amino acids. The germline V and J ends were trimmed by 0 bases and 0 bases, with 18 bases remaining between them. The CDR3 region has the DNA TGTGCCAGCAGCGTAGCGGCGTCGCGTTATAGTGACCAAGAGACCCAGTACTTC. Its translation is CASSVAASRYSDQETQYF.

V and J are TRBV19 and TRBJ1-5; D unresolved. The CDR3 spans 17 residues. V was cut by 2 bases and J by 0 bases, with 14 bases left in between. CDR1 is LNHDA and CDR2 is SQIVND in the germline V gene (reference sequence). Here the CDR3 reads CASSIKGHPGSNQPQHF. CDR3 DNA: TGTGCCAGTAGTATAAAAGGGCACCCAGGTAGCAATCAGCCCCAGCATTTT. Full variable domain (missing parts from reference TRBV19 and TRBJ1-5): DGGITQSPKYLFRKEGQNVTLSCEQNLNHDAMYWYRQDPGQGLRLIYYSQIVNDFQKGDIAEGYSVSREKKESFPLTVTSAQKNPTAFYLCASSIKGHPGSNQPQHFGDGTRLSIL.

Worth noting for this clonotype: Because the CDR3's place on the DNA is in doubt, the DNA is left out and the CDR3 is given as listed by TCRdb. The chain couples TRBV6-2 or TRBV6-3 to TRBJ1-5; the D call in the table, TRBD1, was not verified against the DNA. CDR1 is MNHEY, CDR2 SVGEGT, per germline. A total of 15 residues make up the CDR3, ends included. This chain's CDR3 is CASTDRGGAISPSIF.

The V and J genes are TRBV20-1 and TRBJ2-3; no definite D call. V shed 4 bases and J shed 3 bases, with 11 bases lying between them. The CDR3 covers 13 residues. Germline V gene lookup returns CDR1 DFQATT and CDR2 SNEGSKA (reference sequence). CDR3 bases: TGCAGTGCTAACGGGCCCAGGACAGATACGCAGTATTTT. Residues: CSANGPRTDTQYF.

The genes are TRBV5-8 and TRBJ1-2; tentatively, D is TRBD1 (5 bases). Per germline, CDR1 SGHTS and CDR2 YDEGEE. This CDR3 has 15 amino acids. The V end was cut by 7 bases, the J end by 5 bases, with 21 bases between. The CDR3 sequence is CASVKPGRRGYGYTF. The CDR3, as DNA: TGTGCCAGCGTAAAGCCGGGACGGAGAGGATATGGCTACACCTTC.

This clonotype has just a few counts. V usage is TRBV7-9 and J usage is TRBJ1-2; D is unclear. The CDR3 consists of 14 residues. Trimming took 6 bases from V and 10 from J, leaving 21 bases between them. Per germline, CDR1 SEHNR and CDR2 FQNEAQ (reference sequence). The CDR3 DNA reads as TGTGCCAGCAGTCGGATTATAGGACCGAGCCTCTACACCTTC. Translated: CASSRIIGPSLYTF.

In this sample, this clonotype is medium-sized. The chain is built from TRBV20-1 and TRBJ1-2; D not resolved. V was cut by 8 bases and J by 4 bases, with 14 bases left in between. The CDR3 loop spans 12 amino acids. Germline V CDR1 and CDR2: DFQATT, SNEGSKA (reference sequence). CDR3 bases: TGCAGTATCTTCTTTCGGAGCTATGGCTACACCTTC. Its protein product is CSIFFRSYGYTF.

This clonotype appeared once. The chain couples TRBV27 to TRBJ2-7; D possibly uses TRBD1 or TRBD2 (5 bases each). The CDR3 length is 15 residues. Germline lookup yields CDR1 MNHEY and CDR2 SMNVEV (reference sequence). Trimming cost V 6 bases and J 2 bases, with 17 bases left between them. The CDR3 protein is CASSDTGTVTYEQYF. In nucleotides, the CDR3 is TGTGCCAGCAGCGATACCGGGACCGTGACCTACGAGCAGTACTTC.

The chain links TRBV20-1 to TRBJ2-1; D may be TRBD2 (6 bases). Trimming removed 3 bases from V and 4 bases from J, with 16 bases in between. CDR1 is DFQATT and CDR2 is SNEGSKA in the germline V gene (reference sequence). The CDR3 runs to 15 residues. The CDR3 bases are TGCAGTGCTAGGGAACGGGAGAGGGTTTACAATGAGCAGTTCTTC. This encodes CSARERERVYNEQFF.

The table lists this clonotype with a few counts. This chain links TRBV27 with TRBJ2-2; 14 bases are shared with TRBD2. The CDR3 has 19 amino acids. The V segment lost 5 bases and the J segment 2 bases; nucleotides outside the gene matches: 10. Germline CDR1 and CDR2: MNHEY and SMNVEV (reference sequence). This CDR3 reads CASSLKGLAGVRNTGELFF. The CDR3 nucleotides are TGTGCCAGCAGTCTAAAGGGACTAGCGGGAGTTCGAAACACCGGGGAGCTGTTTTTT.